This TCR beta chain was captured by sequencing in a study of shared clonotypes between healthy human individuals. As regards this clone: No antigen is known for it.

Clones were read by immunoSEQ multiplex PCR, and TCRdb kept only the in-frame ones, dropping some. The table lists approximately 1.4 million clones, 95% to 99% of them singletons, with approximately 0.45% in the top ten. Regarding the study as a whole: Inspection by rarefaction showed sorted-subset sequencing to be incomplete despite large depth. Relative to their counterparts shared across all four donors, non-shared clonotypes exhibited diminished generation probabilities.

Division of CD4+ cells produced a CD45RA+ naive subset and a CD45RA-negative memory subset. This CDR3 spans 15 amino acids. The junction had 2 bases not matched to a gene; V was cut back by 3 bases and J by 0 bases. The germline V gene encodes CDR1 LGHNA and CDR2 YSLEER. The receptor comes from a man aged 30-40 years in good health. The sample taken for sequencing was naive CD4+ T cells sorted from blood. Stated subset: CD45RA+ positively selected. The rearrangement joins TRBV4-3 to TRBJ2-7; 10 bases align to TRBD2. The CDR3 DNA reads TGCGCCAGCAGCCAGGGACTAGCGAACTCCTACGAGCAGTACTTC. Translation: CASSQGLANSYEQYF.